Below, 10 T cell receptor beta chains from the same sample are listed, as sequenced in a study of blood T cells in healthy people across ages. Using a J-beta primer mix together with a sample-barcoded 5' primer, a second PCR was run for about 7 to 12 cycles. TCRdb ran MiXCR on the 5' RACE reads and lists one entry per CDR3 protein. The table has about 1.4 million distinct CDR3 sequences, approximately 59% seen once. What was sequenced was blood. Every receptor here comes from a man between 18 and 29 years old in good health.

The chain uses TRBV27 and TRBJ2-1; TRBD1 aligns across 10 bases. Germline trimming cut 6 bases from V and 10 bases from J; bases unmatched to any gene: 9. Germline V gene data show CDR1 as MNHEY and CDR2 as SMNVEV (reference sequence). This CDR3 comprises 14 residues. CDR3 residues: CASRRQGAFPEQFF. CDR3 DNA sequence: TGTGCCAGCAGACGACAGGGGGCTTTCCCCGAGCAGTTCTTC.

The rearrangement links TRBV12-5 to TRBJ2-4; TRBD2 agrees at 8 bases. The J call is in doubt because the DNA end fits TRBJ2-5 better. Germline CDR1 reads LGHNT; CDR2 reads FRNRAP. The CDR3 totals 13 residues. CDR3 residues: CASGFGLAETQYF. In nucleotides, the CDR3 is TGTGCTAGTGGTTTCGGACTAGCCGAGACCCAGTACTTC.

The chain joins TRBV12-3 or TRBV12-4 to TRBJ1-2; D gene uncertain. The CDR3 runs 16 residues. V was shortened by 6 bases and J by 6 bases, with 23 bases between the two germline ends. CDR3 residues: CASSATTPSGLDGYTF. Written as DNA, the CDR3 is TGTGCCAGCAGCGCAACTACCCCATCGGGGTTGGATGGCTACACCTTC.

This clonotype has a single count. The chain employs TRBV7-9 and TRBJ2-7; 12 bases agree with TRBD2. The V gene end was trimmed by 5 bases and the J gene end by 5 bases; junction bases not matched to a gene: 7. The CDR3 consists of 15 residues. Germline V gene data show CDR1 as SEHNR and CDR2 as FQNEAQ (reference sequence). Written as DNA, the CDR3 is TGTGCCAGCAGCCCCAGACTAGCGGGAGACCACGAGCAGTACTTC. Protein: CASSPRLAGDHEQYF. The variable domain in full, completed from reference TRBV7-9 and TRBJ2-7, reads DTGVSQNPRHKITKRGQNVTFRCDPISEHNRLYWYRQTLGQGPEFLTYFQNEAQLEKSRLLSDRFSAERPKGSFSTLEIQRTEQGDSAMYLCASSPRLAGDHEQYFGPGTRLTVT.

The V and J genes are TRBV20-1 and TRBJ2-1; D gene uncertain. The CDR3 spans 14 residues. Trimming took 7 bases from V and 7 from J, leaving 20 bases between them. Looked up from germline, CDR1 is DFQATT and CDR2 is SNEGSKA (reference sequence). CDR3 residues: CSVHAPNSRNEQFF. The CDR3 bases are TGCAGTGTCCACGCGCCTAATAGCAGAAATGAGCAGTTCTTC.

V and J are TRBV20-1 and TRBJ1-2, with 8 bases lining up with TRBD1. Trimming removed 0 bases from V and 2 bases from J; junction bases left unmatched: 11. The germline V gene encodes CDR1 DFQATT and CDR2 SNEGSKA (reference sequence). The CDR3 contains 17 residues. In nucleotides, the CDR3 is TGCAGTGCTAGAGACGCGGCAGGGGGCAAGGGAAACTATGGCTACACCTTC. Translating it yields CSARDAAGGKGNYGYTF.

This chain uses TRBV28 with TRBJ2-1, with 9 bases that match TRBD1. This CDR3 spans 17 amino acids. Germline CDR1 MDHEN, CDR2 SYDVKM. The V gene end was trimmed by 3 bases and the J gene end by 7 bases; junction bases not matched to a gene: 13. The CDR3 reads CASSFWGDRDEENEQFF. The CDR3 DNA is TGTGCCAGCAGTTTTTGGGGGGACAGGGATGAGGAAAATGAGCAGTTCTTC.

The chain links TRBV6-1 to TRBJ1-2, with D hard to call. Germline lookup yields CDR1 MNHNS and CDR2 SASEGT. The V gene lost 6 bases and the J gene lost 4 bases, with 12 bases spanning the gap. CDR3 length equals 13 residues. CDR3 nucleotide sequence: TGTGCCAGCAGGCAATGGGATTTCTATGGCTACACCTTC. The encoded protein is CASRQWDFYGYTF.

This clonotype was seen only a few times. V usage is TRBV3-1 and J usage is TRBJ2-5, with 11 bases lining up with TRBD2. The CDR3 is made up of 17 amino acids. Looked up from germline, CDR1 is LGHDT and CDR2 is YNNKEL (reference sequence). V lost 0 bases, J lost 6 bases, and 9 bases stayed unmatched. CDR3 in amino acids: CASSQEVLAGGKKTQYF. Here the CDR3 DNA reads TGTGCCAGCAGCCAAGAAGTGCTAGCGGGAGGCAAAAAGACCCAGTACTTC.

DNA for the CDR3: TGTGCCAGCAGCCGCGAACATCAGGACACCAACTACGAGCAGTACTTC. It yields the protein CASSREHQDTNYEQYF. J is TRBJ2-4 and V is TRBV7-9, with D possibly TRBD1 on 5 matching bases. The end of the DNA is better explained by TRBJ2-7, so the J call may be wrong. Per germline, CDR1 SEHNR and CDR2 FQNEAQ (reference sequence). The CDR3 covers 16 residues.